This TCR beta chain was recorded in a study of T-cell memory formation after mild COVID-19. Via MiXCR, TCRdb re-called the 5' RACE reads, giving one row per CDR3 protein. The sample holds around 250,000 distinct CDR3 sequences; over 8.5% are singletons and the top ten take roughly 21%. This clonotype was picked up a small number of times. The sequenced sample was PBMCs or a T cell subset sorted from them (not recorded which). The receptor was derived from a man in his late teens or twenties who had mild COVID-19 (a few samples of this study predate the infection). Cell type and time point are not known.

The CDR3 sequence is CASSLTGRGRLAKNIQYF. In DNA, the CDR3 is TGTGCCAGCAGCTTAACAGGGAGGGGAAGATTAGCCAAAAACATTCAGTACTTC. The rearrangement uses TRBV7-9 and TRBJ2-4; a possible D gene is TRBD2 (7 bases). The germline V and J ends were trimmed by 2 bases and 0 bases, with 17 bases remaining between them. CDR1 is SEHNR and CDR2 is FQNEAQ in the germline V gene (reference sequence). This CDR3 spans 18 amino acids.